Presented here are 27 T cell receptor beta chains from one specimen sequenced in a study of blood T cell repertoires in COVID-19. TCRdb's copy holds only in-frame clones and misses some; the assay was immunoSEQ multiplex PCR. The table records about 190,000 clones, roughly 81% of them present only once. Material: peripheral blood. These receptor sequences come from a woman over 75 with COVID-19, enrolled during active disease.

This sequence joins TRBV29-1 and TRBJ1-1, with D possibly being TRBD1 (5 bases). CDR3 length: 14 amino acids. Germline V gives CDR1 SQVTM, CDR2 ANQGSEA. V lost 4 bases and J lost 4, with 16 bases in between. The CDR3 reads CSVVPHGGRTEAFF. The CDR3 DNA follows: TGCAGCGTTGTGCCTCACGGGGGACGCACTGAAGCTTTCTTT.

This chain joins TRBV7-8 and TRBJ1-2, with TRBD1 as a possible D gene (5 bases). Germline V CDR1 and CDR2: SGHVS, FQNEAQ. The V end lost 1 base, the J end lost 4 bases, and 10 bases lay between the germline ends. This CDR3 spans 14 amino acids. The CDR3 protein is CASSLERGTYGYTF. As DNA, the CDR3 is TGTGCCAGCAGCTTAGAACGGGGGACCTATGGCTACACCTTC.

The V call is TRBV24-1, the J call TRBJ2-1, with 9 nucleotides matching TRBD2. This CDR3 contains 19 residues. Per the germline V gene, CDR1 is KGHDR and CDR2 is SFDVKD. V trimming: 8 bases; J trimming: 1 base; junction bases outside the gene matches: 17. CDR3 amino acids: CATTGYWLAGRESYNEQFF. CDR3 coding DNA: TGTGCCACCACGGGCTATTGGCTAGCGGGACGGGAGTCCTACAATGAGCAGTTCTTC.

V usage is TRBV7-6 and J usage is TRBJ2-2; a possible D gene is TRBD2 (5 bases). Trimming left V 2 bases short and J 4 bases short, with 11 bases between. Germline loops: CDR1 SGHVS, CDR2 FNYEAQ. This CDR3 has 15 residues. CDR3 DNA sequence: TGTGCCAGCAGCTTACGGGGTATGGGCACCGGGGAGCTGTTTTTT. Its protein is CASSLRGMGTGELFF.

This clone has a handful of counts. CDR3 bases: TGTGCCAGCAGCCCCGGAGGGGGGGAGCCCGGGGAGCTGTTTTTT. Translated: CASSPGGGEPGELFF. This sequence joins TRBV5-4 and TRBJ2-2, with D maybe TRBD2 (7 bases). Germline V lookup: CDR1 SGHNT, CDR2 YYREEE (reference sequence). V lost 4 bases and J 6 bases, leaving 16 bases between the germline ends. The CDR3 consists of 15 residues.

The CDR3 DNA sequence: TGTGCCAGCCAGAGGGGGCCAGATACGCAGTATTTT. Translating it yields CASQRGPDTQYF. The rearrangement uses TRBV6-5 and TRBJ2-3; 7 bases align to TRBD1. V dropped 8 bases and J dropped 4; count of bases not matched to a gene: 3. This CDR3 spans 12 amino acids. Looked up from germline, CDR1 is MNHEY and CDR2 is SVGAGI.

Note on this clone: Other nucleotide sequences in the sample specify the same CDR3. This chain joins TRBV7-9 and TRBJ2-7, with D possibly TRBD1 on 6 matching bases. Trimming removed 5 bases at V and 3 bases at J, with 14 bases between. Germline CDR1 is SEHNR and CDR2 is FQNEAQ (reference sequence). This CDR3 is built from 14 residues. The CDR3 sequence is CASSTPGANYEQYF. The CDR3 DNA follows: TGTGCCAGCAGCACCCCAGGGGCCAACTACGAGCAGTACTTC.

The table lists this clone with a count of one. The J gene is TRBJ2-7, the V gene TRBV10-3, with D possibly matching TRBD2 (5 bases). V lost 5 bases and J 6 bases, leaving 17 bases between the germline ends. The CDR3 is 14 amino acids. From germline, CDR1 is ENHRY and CDR2 SYGVKD. CDR3 loop: CAISPPSTAGEQYF. CDR3 bases: TGTGCCATCAGTCCGCCGTCGACCGCGGGCGAGCAGTACTTC.

V and J are TRBV6-5 and TRBJ1-4; TRBD1 agrees at 8 bases. Germline CDR1 MNHEY, CDR2 SVGAGI. Unmatched junction bases numbered 3, after V lost 4 bases and J lost 5 bases. CDR3 size: 14 residues. This chain's CDR3 is CASSSGTGNEKLFF. CDR3 coding DNA: TGTGCCAGCAGTTCCGGGACAGGAAATGAAAAACTGTTTTTT.

The chain couples TRBV11-2 to TRBJ2-5; D remains ambiguous. This CDR3 comprises 12 residues. With 0 bases removed from V and 10 bases from J, the gap between germline ends came to 9 bases. Germline loops: CDR1 SGHAT, CDR2 FQNNGV. DNA for the CDR3: TGTGCCAGCAGCTTAGATGCTGGCCACCAGTACTTC. Translating it yields CASSLDAGHQYF. The full variable domain, with the rest looked up from reference TRBV11-2 and TRBJ2-5, is EAGVAQSPRYKIIEKRQSVAFWCNPISGHATLYWYQQILGQGPKLLIQFQNNGVVDDSQLPKDRFSAERLKGVDSTLKIQPAKLEDSAVYLCASSLDAGHQYFGPGTRLLVL.

This clone was picked up one time. The chain has TRBV18 and TRBJ2-5; D is ambiguous. Germline CDR1 reads KGHSH; CDR2 reads LQKENI. The CDR3 is 13 residues long. Trimming pared 8 bases from V and 0 bases from J, leaving 10 bases between. CDR3 sequence reads: CASTTLNQETQYF. CDR3 sequence (DNA): TGTGCCAGCACCACATTGAACCAAGAGACCCAGTACTTC.

This clone was counted only a few times. The V and J genes are TRBV7-8 and TRBJ2-1; 7 positions agree with TRBD2. Losses at the gene ends were 5 bases for V and 10 bases for J; bases not matched to a gene: 5. The germline gives CDR1 SGHVS, CDR2 FQNEAQ. The CDR3 sequence is 12 residues long. CDR3 residues: CASSPRGWEQFF. CDR3 nucleotide sequence: TGTGCCAGCAGCCCGCGGGGGTGGGAGCAGTTCTTC.

Ten or more counts support this clone. This CDR3 is also generated by other DNA sequences in the sample. The CDR3 sequence: CSARRGNEQFF. CDR3 DNA: TGCAGTGCTAGGAGAGGGAATGAGCAGTTCTTC. This sequence joins TRBV20-1 and TRBJ2-1, with a tentative D call TRBD2 (5 bases). Germline CDR1 reads DFQATT; CDR2 reads SNEGSKA (reference sequence). Trimming shortened V by 3 bases and J by 7 bases, and 7 bases separated the two germline ends. This CDR3 has 11 amino acids.

This chain uses TRBV6-5 with TRBJ1-2; D not resolved. CDR3 length: 14 amino acids. The germline gives CDR1 MNHEY, CDR2 SVGAGI. V dropped 0 bases and J dropped 0 bases, with 5 bases sitting between them. CDR3 sequence reads: CASSYSFTNYGYTF. CDR3 DNA sequence: TGTGCCAGCAGTTACTCGTTCACTAACTATGGCTACACCTTC.

This chain links TRBV6-5 with TRBJ2-5; weak D call: TRBD1 (6 bases). The V gene's germline CDR1 is MNHEY and CDR2 SVGAGI. The V gene lost 3 bases and the J gene lost 3 bases, with 14 bases spanning the gap. The CDR3 is made up of 15 amino acids. CDR3 bases: TGTGCCAGCAGTTATCGTAGCAGGGGTAAAGAGACCCAGTACTTC. Its protein is CASSYRSRGKETQYF.

This chain uses TRBV5-3 with TRBJ1-5, with D hard to call. TRBV5-3 is an open reading frame whose function is uncertain. Trimming removed 0 bases from V and 0 bases from J, with 10 bases in between. CDR3 size: 16 residues. The CDR3 DNA reads TGTGCCAGAAGCTTGGACAGACATTATAGCAATCAGCCCCAGCATTTT. It codes for CARSLDRHYSNQPQHF.

This clone was seen only once. The rearrangement links TRBV30 to TRBJ2-7; no clear D. V dropped 0 bases and J dropped 0 bases, with 12 bases sitting between them. Germline CDR1 is GTSNPN and CDR2 is SVGIG (reference sequence). CDR3 length equals 15 residues. CDR3 sequence: CAWSVGRLSSYEQYF. The CDR3 DNA is TGTGCCTGGAGTGTCGGTCGCTTGAGCTCCTACGAGCAGTACTTC.

This sequence joins TRBV5-1 and TRBJ1-6; 11 bases map to TRBD1. The J segment lost 9 bases and the V segment lost 2 bases, leaving 10 bases of the junction unmatched. The CDR3 is made up of 17 amino acids. Germline V gene lookup returns CDR1 SGHRS and CDR2 YFSETQ. CDR3 residues: CASSLVGQGGTSSPLHF. The DNA of the CDR3 is TGCGCCAGCAGCTTAGTGGGACAGGGGGGTACGAGTTCACCCCTCCACTTT.

The chain couples TRBV19 to TRBJ1-1, with D possibly matching TRBD1 (6 bases). V dropped 5 bases and J dropped 0 bases, with 13 bases sitting between them. The CDR3 is 15 amino acids. Germline CDR1 and CDR2: LNHDA and SQIVND (reference sequence). CDR3 region: CASSGRQVLNTEAFF. The CDR3 nucleotides read TGTGCCAGTAGTGGTAGACAGGTACTGAACACTGAAGCTTTCTTT.

This chain joins TRBV13 and TRBJ2-3; 11 bases line up with TRBD2. This CDR3 contains 17 residues. Germline V gene sequence: CDR1 PRHDT, CDR2 FYEKMQ (reference sequence). Trimming removed 5 bases from V and 4 bases from J; junction bases left unmatched: 11. The CDR3 sequence is CASSAHPLAGVADTQYF. Here the CDR3 DNA reads TGTGCCAGCAGCGCACACCCACTAGCGGGAGTAGCAGATACGCAGTATTTT.

In nucleotides, the CDR3 is TGTGCCAGCAGTCGCCCGGGGGGCGCCGGCTACACCTTC. Its translation: CASSRPGGAGYTF. The rearrangement links TRBV28 to TRBJ1-2; a weak D match, TRBD1 (6 bases). This CDR3 is 13 amino acids long. V was clipped by 5 bases and J by 8 bases, with 15 bases between them. Per germline, CDR1 MDHEN and CDR2 SYDVKM.

This chain joins TRBV7-2 and TRBJ1-6; perhaps TRBD1 as D (6 bases). CDR1 and CDR2 from the germline V gene are SGHTA and FQGNSA. The V and J ends lost 2 bases and 4 bases respectively, with 9 bases between them. The CDR3 runs 15 residues. DNA of the CDR3: TGTGCCAGCAGCTTATACGGACAGTATAATTCACCCCTCCACTTT. Translation: CASSLYGQYNSPLHF.

This clone was recorded only once. The rearrangement joins TRBV28 to TRBJ1-2; D gene uncertain. The CDR3 consists of 10 residues. V dropped 8 bases and J dropped 6 bases, with 7 bases sitting between them. Germline lookup yields CDR1 MDHEN and CDR2 SYDVKM. This CDR3 is CASEGNGYTF. The CDR3 DNA follows: TGTGCCAGCGAGGGTAATGGCTACACCTTC.

J is TRBJ1-4 and V is TRBV12-3 or TRBV12-4, with D possibly being TRBD1 (6 bases). CDR3 length: 12 residues. Trimming removed 5 bases at V and 8 bases at J, with 9 bases between. CDR3 bases: TGTGCCAGCAGTACCCAGGGGGAAAAACTGTTTTTT. Protein product: CASSTQGEKLFF.

The V and J genes are TRBV7-2 and TRBJ2-1; 7 bases are a match to TRBD2. This CDR3 has 15 residues. J was trimmed by 8 bases and V by 3 bases; bases with no gene match: 10. The V gene's germline CDR1 is SGHTA and CDR2 FQGNSA. For the CDR3, the DNA is TGTGCCAGCAGCTTGAGCCCAGGACTAGGAGATGAGCAGTTCTTC. Translation gives CASSLSPGLGDEQFF.

The rearrangement joins TRBV11-3 to TRBJ2-2, with TRBD1 matching over 7 bases. The CDR3 contains 17 residues. V shed 4 bases and J 3 bases; nucleotides not matched to a gene: 11. Germline lookup yields CDR1 SGHNT and CDR2 YENEEA. CDR3 amino acids: CASSSPQTGYDTGELFF. CDR3 nucleotides: TGTGCCAGCAGCTCCCCACAGACAGGGTATGACACCGGGGAGCTGTTTTTT. Complete variable domain (other parts from reference TRBV11-3 and TRBJ2-2): EAGVVQSPRYKIIEKKQPVAFWCNPISGHNTLYWYLQNLGQGPELLIRYENEEAVDDSQLPKDRFSAERLKGVDSTLKIQPAELGDSAVYLCASSSPQTGYDTGELFFGEGSRLTVL.

CDR3 nucleotide sequence: TGTGCCAGCAGTTCCGGAACTAGCGGGAAGTATTACGAGCAGTACTTC. Its protein product is CASSSGTSGKYYEQYF. The chain is built from TRBV27 and TRBJ2-7, with 10 bases lining up with TRBD2. The CDR3 has 16 residues. J gave up 4 bases and V 4 bases, and 10 bases lay outside the gene matches. The V gene's germline CDR1 is MNHEY and CDR2 SMNVEV (reference sequence).